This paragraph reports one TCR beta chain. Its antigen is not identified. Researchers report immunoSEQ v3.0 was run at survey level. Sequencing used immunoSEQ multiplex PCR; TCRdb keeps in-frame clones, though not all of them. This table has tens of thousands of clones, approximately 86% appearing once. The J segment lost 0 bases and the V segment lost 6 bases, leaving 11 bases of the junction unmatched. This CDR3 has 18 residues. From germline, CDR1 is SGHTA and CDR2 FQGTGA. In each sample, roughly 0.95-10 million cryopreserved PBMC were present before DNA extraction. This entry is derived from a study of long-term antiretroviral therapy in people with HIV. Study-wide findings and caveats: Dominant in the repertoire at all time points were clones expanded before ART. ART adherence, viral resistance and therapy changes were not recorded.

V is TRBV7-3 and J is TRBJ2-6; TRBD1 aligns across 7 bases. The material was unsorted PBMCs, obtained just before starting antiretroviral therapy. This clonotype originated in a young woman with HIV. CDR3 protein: CASSLRGRDYSGANVLTF. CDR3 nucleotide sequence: TGTGCCAGCAGTCTTAGGGGGCGAGATTACTCTGGGGCCAACGTCCTGACTTTC.